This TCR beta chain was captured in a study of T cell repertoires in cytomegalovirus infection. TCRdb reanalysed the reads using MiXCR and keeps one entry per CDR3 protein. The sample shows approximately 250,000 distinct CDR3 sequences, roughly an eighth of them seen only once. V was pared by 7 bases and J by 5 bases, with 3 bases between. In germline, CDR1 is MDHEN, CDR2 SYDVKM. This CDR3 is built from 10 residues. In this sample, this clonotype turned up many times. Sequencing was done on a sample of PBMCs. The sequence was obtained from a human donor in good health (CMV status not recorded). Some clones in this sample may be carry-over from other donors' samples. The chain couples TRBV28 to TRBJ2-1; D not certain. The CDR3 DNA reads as TGTGCCAGCAAGGACAATGAGCAGTTCTTC. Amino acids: CASKDNEQFF.